The present T cell receptor (beta chain) was sequenced within a study of T cell repertoires in cytomegalovirus infection. Turning to the study itself: Signatures in public TCR beta sequences pointed to both CMV infection and matching HLA type. The study's findings and limits: CMV-specific HLA-C-restricted TCR beta clonotypes dominated the ex vivo response.

Each CDR3 protein is one row after TCRdb ran MiXCR on the reads. Of about 920,000 distinct CDR3 sequences in the sample, roughly 30% were seen once. Trimming took off 0 bases at V and 0 bases at J, with 8 bases between the two ends. Germline V gives CDR1 ENHRY, CDR2 SYGVKD. The CDR3 spans 15 residues. For this clonotype: As yet, its antigen is unknown.

The receptor's source is a human donor in good health (CMV status not recorded). Some clones in this sample may be carry-over from other donors' samples. This chain joins TRBV10-3 and TRBJ2-5, with D perhaps TRBD2 (5 bases). The material was cultured CD8+ T cells from PBMCs, obtained from culture after CMV antigen stimulation. CDR3 bases: TGTGCCATCAGTGAGTCGTCGGGGTACCAAGAGACCCAGTACTTC. Protein: CAISESSGYQETQYF.